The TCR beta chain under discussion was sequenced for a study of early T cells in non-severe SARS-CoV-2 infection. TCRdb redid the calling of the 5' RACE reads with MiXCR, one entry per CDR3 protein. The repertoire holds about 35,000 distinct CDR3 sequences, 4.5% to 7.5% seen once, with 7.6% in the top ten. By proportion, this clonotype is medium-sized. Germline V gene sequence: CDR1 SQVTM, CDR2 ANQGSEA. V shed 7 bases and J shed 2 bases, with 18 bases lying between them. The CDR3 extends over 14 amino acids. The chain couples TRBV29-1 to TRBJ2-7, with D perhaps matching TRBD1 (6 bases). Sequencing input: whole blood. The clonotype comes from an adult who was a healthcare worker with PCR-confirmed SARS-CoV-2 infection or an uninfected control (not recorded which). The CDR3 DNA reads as TGCAGCGCACGGACAGCTTACTCAACCTACGAGCAGTACTTC. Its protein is CSARTAYSTYEQYF.